This entry is about one T cell receptor (beta chain). These data are taken from a study of T cell changes during pregnancy in multiple sclerosis. The V and J ends lost 1 base and 7 bases respectively, with 17 bases between them. The CDR3 length is 16 residues. Germline lookup yields CDR1 SEHNR and CDR2 FQNEAQ (reference sequence). Sequenced by immunoSEQ multiplex PCR; TCRdb stores in-frame clones only, minus some. The table includes fewer than 80,000 clones, about 94% detected once. The source material was CD4+ T cells from peripheral blood mononuclear cells, sampled after pregnancy. V gene TRBV7-9 combines with J gene TRBJ2-1, with D perhaps matching TRBD1 (6 bases). The sequence derives from a female donor with multiple sclerosis, enrolled in a pregnancy study. The CDR3 sequence: CASSLGGAAGDNEQFF. The DNA of the CDR3 is TGTGCCAGCAGCTTAGGGGGCGCAGCAGGGGATAATGAGCAGTTCTTC.